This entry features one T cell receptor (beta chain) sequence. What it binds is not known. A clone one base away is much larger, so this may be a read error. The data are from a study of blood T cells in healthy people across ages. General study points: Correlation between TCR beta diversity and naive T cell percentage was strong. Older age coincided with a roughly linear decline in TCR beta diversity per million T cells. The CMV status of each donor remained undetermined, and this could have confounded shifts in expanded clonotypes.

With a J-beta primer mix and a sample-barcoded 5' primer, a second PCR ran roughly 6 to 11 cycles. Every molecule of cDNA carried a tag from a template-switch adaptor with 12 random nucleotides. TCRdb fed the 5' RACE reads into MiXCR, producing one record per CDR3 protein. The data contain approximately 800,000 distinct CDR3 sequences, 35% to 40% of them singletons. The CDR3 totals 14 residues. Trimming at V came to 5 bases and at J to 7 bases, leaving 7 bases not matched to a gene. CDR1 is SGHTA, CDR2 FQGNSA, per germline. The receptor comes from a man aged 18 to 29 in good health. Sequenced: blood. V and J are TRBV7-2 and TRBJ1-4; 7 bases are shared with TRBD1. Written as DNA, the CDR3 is TGTGCCAGCAGCGTAGACAGGGCAAGTGAAAAACTGTTTTTT. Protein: CASSVDRASEKLFF. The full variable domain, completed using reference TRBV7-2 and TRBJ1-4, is GAGVSQSPSNKVTEKGKDVELRCDPISGHTALYWYRQSLGQGLEFLIYFQGNSAPDKSGLPSDRFSAERTGGSVSTLTIQRTQQEDSAVYLCASSVDRASEKLFFGSGTQLSVL.